The 2 T cell receptor beta chains below were found in one sample sequenced in a study of technical replicates of blood from a handful of donors. The data were produced by immunoSEQ multiplex PCR, yet TCRdb's version contains in-frame clones alone and is incomplete. Of nearly 70,000 clones in the sample, roughly 90% were seen once. The sample comprised PBMCs. All receptors come from a human donor in good health. Some clones in this sample may be carry-over from other donors' samples.

J is TRBJ2-3 and V is TRBV7-7; D may be TRBD1 (6 bases). CDR3 length equals 13 residues. Trimming took off 5 bases at V and 3 bases at J, with 9 bases between the two ends. Germline-derived CDR1 and CDR2 are SSHAT and FNYEAQ (reference sequence). Here the CDR3 DNA reads TGTGCCAGCAGCCCAGGGGAGACAGATACGCAGTATTTT. Its translation is CASSPGETDTQYF.

The chain carries TRBV4-2 and TRBJ2-3; 7 bases match TRBD1. After removal of 4 bases from V and 0 bases from J, the junction contained 7 bases not matched to a gene. In germline, CDR1 is LGHNA, CDR2 YNFKEQ. The CDR3 spans 16 residues. The CDR3 region is CASSPRWTGSTDTQYF. DNA of the CDR3: TGTGCCAGCAGCCCCCGATGGACAGGCAGCACAGATACGCAGTATTTT.